This T cell receptor (beta chain) was obtained from a study of sequential checkpoint blockade in melanoma. Background on the study: Arm A got nivolumab then ipilimumab; arm B the reverse, 1:1. More than 20 patients had tumor biopsies before treatment and at week 13. The study, taken as a whole, reports: Tumor T-cell fraction and clonality correlated with PD-L1 and CD8+ counts.

This table comes from immunoSEQ multiplex PCR, and its TCRdb copy is limited to in-frame clones, with some not included. The profile shows around 37,000 clones, roughly 32% of them singletons. Treatment meaning: randomized to nivolumab then ipilimumab (arm A) or the reverse (arm B). The CDR3 is 18 amino acids. V shed 2 bases and J 1 base; nucleotides not matched to a gene: 7. Germline V lookup: CDR1 MNHGY, CDR2 SAAAGT. To note about this clone: The antigen is undetermined.

This clonotype was sampled from a human donor with melanoma. The specimen was tumor tissue (inferred from file names), collected from a patient given nivolumab and ipilimumab in sequence. This chain joins TRBV6-8 and TRBJ2-7, with 14 bases identical to TRBD2. CDR3 DNA sequence: TGTGCCAGCAGTTACGGGGGACTAGCGGGAGACGGGTCCTACGAGCAGTACTTC. Protein product: CASSYGGLAGDGSYEQYF.